This T cell receptor beta chain was captured by sequencing in a study of T-cell reconstitution after alpha-beta-depleted transplantation in children. This clonotype was found many times. TCRbeta library preparation incorporated unique molecular identifiers. TCRdb re-called the PCR reads through MiXCR, storing one row per CDR3 protein. The table shows roughly 120,000 distinct CDR3 sequences, with roughly 23% occurring only once. This CDR3 is 17 amino acids long. The V end lost 3 bases, the J end lost 0 bases, and 15 bases lay between the germline ends. From germline, CDR1 is DFQATT and CDR2 SNEGSKA (reference sequence).

This receptor was obtained from a male patient between 2 and 15 years old who had a stem cell transplant for chronic granulomatous disease, so the T cells may come from the graft donor. V is TRBV20-1 and J is TRBJ1-6, with D tentatively TRBD1 (5 bases). This material consisted of PBMCs, mostly from graft donor cells, taken 180 days after TCRalphabeta/CD19-depleted stem cell transplant. As DNA, the CDR3 is TGCAGTGCTAGGGACCAACAGGCGAGCTCCTATAATTCACCCCTCCACTTT. Protein product: CSARDQQASSYNSPLHF.